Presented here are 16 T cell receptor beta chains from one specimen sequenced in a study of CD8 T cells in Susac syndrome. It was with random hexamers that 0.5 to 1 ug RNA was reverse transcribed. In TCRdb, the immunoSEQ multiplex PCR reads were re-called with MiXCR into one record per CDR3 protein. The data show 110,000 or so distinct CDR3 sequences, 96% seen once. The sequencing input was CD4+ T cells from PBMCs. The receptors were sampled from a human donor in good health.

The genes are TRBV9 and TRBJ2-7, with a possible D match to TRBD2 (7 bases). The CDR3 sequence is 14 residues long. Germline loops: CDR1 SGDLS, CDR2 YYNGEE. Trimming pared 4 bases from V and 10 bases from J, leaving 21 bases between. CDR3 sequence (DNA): TGTGCCAGCAGCCCCCGGACGAAAGGGGGGGAACAGTACTTC. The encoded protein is CASSPRTKGGEQYF.

CDR3 sequence reads: CASRGTGYGNTIYF. The CDR3 region has the DNA TGTGCCAGCAGGGGGACAGGGTATGGAAACACCATATATTTT. This rearrangement joins TRBV27 to TRBJ1-3; 9 bases line up with TRBD1. This CDR3 has 14 residues. The V gene end was trimmed by 6 bases and the J gene end by 3 bases; junction bases not matched to a gene: 3. Germline CDR1 reads MNHEY; CDR2 reads SMNVEV (reference sequence).

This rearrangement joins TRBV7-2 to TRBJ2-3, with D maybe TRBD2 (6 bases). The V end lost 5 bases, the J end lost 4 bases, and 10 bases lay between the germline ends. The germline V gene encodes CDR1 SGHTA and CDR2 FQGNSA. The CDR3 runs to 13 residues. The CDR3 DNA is TGTGCCAGCAGCCCCCGGAGGGCAGATACGCAGTATTTT. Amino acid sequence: CASSPRRADTQYF.

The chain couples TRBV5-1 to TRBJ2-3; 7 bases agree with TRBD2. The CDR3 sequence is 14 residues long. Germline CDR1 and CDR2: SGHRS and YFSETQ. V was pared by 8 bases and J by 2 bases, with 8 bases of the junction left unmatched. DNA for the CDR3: TGCGCCAGTGGTCTAGCGGTGATCACAGATACGCAGTATTTT. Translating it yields CASGLAVITDTQYF.

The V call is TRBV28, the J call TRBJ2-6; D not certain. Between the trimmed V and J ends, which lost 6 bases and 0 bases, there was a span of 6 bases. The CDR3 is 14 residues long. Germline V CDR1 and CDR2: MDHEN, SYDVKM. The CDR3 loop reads CASRQRSGANVLTF. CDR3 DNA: TGTGCCAGCAGACAACGCTCTGGGGCCAACGTCCTGACTTTC.

The CDR3 DNA is TGTGCCAGCAGCCTAGATCAGGAAGCTTTCTTT. Amino acids: CASSLDQEAFF. The chain carries TRBV4-2 and TRBJ1-1; D unclear. The germline gives CDR1 LGHNA, CDR2 YNFKEQ. V was clipped by 4 bases and J by 8 bases, with 8 bases between them. The CDR3 covers 11 residues.

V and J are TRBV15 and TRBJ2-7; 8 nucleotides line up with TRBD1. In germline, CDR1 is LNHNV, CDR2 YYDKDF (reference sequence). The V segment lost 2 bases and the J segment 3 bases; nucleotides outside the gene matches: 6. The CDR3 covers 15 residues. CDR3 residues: CATSRPRQGIYEQYF. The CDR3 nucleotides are TGTGCCACCAGCAGACCAAGACAGGGGATCTACGAGCAGTACTTC.

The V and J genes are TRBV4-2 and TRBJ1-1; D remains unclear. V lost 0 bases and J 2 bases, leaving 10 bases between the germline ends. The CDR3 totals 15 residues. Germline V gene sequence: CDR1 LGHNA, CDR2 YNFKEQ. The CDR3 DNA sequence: TGTGCCAGCAGCCAAGATCGAAACAGAAACACTGAAGCTTTCTTT. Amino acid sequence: CASSQDRNRNTEAFF.

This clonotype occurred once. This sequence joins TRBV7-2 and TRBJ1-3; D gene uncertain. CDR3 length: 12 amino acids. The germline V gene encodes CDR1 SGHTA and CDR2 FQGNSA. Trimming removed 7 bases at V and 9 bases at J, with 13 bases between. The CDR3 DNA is TGTGCCAGCACCCGGGCCGGCTTCACCATATATTTT. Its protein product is CASTRAGFTIYF.

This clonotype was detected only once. CDR3 in amino acids: CASSPRLAPNNEQFF. For the CDR3, the DNA is TGTGCCAGCAGCCCACGACTAGCTCCCAACAATGAGCAGTTCTTC. The gene calls are TRBV3-1 and TRBJ2-1, with TRBD2 matching 7 bases. CDR3 size: 15 residues. The germline CDR1 and CDR2 sequences are LGHDT and YNNKEL (reference sequence). Trimming removed 4 bases from V and 5 bases from J; junction bases left unmatched: 8.

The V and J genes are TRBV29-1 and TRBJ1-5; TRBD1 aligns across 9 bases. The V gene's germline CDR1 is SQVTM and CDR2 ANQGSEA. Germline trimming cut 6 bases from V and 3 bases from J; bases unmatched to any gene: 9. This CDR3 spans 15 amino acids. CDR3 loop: CSVASGTGYNQPQHF. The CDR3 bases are TGCAGCGTCGCCTCCGGGACAGGGTACAATCAGCCCCAGCATTTT. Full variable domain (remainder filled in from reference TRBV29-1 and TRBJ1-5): SAVISQKPSRDICQRGTSLTIQCQVDSQVTMMFWYRQQPGQSLTLIATANQGSEATYESGFVIDKFPISRPNLTFSTLTVSNMSPEDSSIYLCSVASGTGYNQPQHFGDGTRLSIL.

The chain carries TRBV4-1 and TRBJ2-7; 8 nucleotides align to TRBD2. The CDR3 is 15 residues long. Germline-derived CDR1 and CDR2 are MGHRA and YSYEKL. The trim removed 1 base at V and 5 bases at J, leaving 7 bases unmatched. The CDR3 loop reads CASSQGRGGLNEQYF. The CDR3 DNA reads TGCGCCAGCAGCCAAGGACGGGGGGGCCTCAACGAGCAGTACTTC.

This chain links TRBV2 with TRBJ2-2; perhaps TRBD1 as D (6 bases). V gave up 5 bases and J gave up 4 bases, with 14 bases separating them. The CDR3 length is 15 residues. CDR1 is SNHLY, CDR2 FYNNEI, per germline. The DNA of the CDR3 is TGTGCCAGCAGTTTTGACAGGTCAAGCACCGGGGAGCTGTTTTTT. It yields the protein CASSFDRSSTGELFF.

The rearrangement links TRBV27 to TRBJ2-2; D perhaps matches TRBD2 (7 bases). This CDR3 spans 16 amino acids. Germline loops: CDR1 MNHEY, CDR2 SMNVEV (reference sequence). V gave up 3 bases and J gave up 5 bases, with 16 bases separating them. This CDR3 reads CASSLGGQGRTGELFF. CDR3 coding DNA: TGTGCCAGCAGTTTGGGGGGGCAGGGTCGGACCGGGGAGCTGTTTTTT.

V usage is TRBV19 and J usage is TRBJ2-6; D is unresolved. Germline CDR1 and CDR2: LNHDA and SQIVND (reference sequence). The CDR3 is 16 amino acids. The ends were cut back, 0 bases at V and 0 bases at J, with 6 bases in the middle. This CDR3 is CASSIERYSGANVLTF. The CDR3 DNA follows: TGTGCCAGTAGTATAGAACGGTACTCTGGGGCCAACGTCCTGACTTTC.

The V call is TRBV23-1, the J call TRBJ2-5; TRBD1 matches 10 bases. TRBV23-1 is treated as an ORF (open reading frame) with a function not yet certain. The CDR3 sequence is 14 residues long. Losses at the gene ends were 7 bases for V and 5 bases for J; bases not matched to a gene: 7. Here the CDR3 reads CASTQGQGSETQYF. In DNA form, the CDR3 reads TGCGCCAGCACCCAGGGACAGGGGAGCGAGACCCAGTACTTC.